The following is a TCR beta chain sequence with its context. The sample belongs to a study of blood T cells in healthy people across ages. A second PCR of 7 to 11 cycles used a sample-barcoded 5' primer and a J-beta primer mix. TCRdb analysed the 5' RACE reads with MiXCR anew, one entry per CDR3 protein. The sample carries 780,000 or so distinct CDR3 sequences, about 56% recorded once. The sequenced material came from blood. The clonotype was recovered from a man in his forties in good health.

The CDR3 DNA reads TGTGCCAGCAGCTTAATTGCACACCATAAAACCTGGACAGATCCCCTTGGGGCCAACGTCCTGACTTTC. As protein: CASSLIAHHKTWTDPLGANVLTF. This rearrangement joins TRBV7-3 to TRBJ2-6, with D possibly TRBD1 on 6 matching bases. This CDR3 contains 23 residues. In germline, CDR1 is SGHTA, CDR2 FQGTGA. Trimming removed 1 base at V and 3 bases at J, with 31 bases between. Variable domain in full (rest from reference TRBV7-3 and TRBJ2-6): GAGVSQTPSNKVTEKGKYVELRCDPISGHTALYWYRQSLGQGPEFLIYFQGTGAADDSGLPNDRFFAVRPEGSVSTLKIQRTERGDSAVYLCASSLIAHHKTWTDPLGANVLTFGAGSRLTVL.